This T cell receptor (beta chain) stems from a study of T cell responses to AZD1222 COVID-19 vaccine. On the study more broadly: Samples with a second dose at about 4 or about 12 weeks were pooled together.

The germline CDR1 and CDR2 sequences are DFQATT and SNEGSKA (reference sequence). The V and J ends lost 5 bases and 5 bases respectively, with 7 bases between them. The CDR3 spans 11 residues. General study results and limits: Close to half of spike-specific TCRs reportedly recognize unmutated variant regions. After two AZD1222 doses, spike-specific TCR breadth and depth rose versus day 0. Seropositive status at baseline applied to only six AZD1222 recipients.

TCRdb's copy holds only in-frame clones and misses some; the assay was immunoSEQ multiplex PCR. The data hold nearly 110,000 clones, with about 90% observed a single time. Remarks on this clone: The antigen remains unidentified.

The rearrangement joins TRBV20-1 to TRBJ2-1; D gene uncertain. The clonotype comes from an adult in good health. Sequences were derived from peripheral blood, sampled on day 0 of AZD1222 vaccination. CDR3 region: CSAPTNNEQFF. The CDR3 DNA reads TGCAGTGCTCCTACCAACAATGAGCAGTTCTTC.